The 10 T cell receptor beta chains listed next were all sequenced from one sample in a study of CD8 T cells in ankylosing spondylitis. TCRdb processed the 5' RACE reads anew with MiXCR; each CDR3 protein has one entry. The sample shows roughly 260,000 distinct CDR3 sequences, roughly 20% of them seen only once. Sequenced material: blood, either unsorted or a sorted T cell fraction (not recorded which). All receptors come from a male donor with ankylosing spondylitis or in good health (not recorded which).

This chain links TRBV5-1 with TRBJ2-7; D might be TRBD1 (6 bases). The CDR3 consists of 13 residues. Trimming stripped 1 base from V and 5 bases from J, with 10 bases between. Germline loops: CDR1 SGHRS, CDR2 YFSETQ. CDR3 amino acids: CASSLTGHHEQYV. In nucleotides, the CDR3 is TGCGCCAGCAGCTTGACGGGACACCACGAGCAGTACGTC.

The CDR3 sequence is CASSLDLSGTTDTQYF. DNA for the CDR3: TGTGCCAGCAGCTTGGACCTTAGCGGGACCACAGATACGCAGTATTTT. The chain combines TRBV7-8 with TRBJ2-3, with 8 bases lining up with TRBD2. Germline lookup yields CDR1 SGHVS and CDR2 FQNEAQ. Trimming at V came to 3 bases and at J to 2 bases, leaving 7 bases not matched to a gene. This CDR3 spans 16 amino acids.

This clonotype was counted only a few times. This sequence joins TRBV2 and TRBJ1-1; weak D call: TRBD1 (5 bases). The length of the CDR3 is 13 residues. Germline CDR1 and CDR2: SNHLY and FYNNEI. The V end lost 2 bases, the J end lost 10 bases, and 14 bases lay between the germline ends. CDR3 DNA: TGTGCCAGCAGTGAAATGGGACGGCAAGGAGCTTTCTTT. It yields the protein CASSEMGRQGAFF.

Ten or more counts support this clonotype. V gene TRBV5-4 combines with J gene TRBJ2-2; D unresolved. Germline assignment: CDR1 SGHNT and CDR2 YYREEE (reference sequence). The CDR3 has 15 residues. V lost 0 bases and J lost 0, with 6 bases in between. CDR3 region: CASSLGQSNTGELFF. CDR3 sequence (DNA): TGTGCCAGCAGCTTGGGGCAGTCGAACACCGGGGAGCTGTTTTTT.

The chain has TRBV24-1 and TRBJ2-2; unclear D gene. Deletions cut 1 base from V and 4 bases from J, with 6 bases between. The CDR3 covers 14 residues. Germline V gene lookup returns CDR1 KGHDR and CDR2 SFDVKD. The CDR3 nucleotides read TGTGCCACCAGTGATTTCCGACCCACCGGGGAGCTGTTTTTT. Translated, it gives CATSDFRPTGELFF.

V is TRBV5-6 and J is TRBJ2-5; weak D call: TRBD2 (6 bases). The V end was cut by 1 base, the J end by 5 bases, with 18 bases between. This CDR3 is built from 16 residues. Looked up from germline, CDR1 is SGHDT and CDR2 is YYEEEE. CDR3: CASSLRILAASETQYF. Written as DNA, the CDR3 is TGTGCCAGCAGCTTGAGGATACTAGCCGCCAGTGAGACCCAGTACTTC. The full variable domain, its missing parts supplied by reference TRBV5-6 and TRBJ2-5, is DAGVTQSPTHLIKTRGQQVTLRCSPKSGHDTVSWYQQALGQGPQFIFQYYEEEERQRGNFPDRFSGHQFPNYSSELNVNALLLGDSALYLCASSLRILAASETQYFGPGTRLLVL.

In this sample, this clonotype turned up a few times. The genes are TRBV3-1 and TRBJ2-7, with 7 bases identical to TRBD1. Germline loops: CDR1 LGHDT, CDR2 YNNKEL (reference sequence). With 0 bases clipped from V and 6 bases from J, the junction kept 2 bases outside the gene matches. This CDR3 comprises 13 residues. In DNA form, the CDR3 reads TGTGCCAGCAGCCAAGAGCACAGGGGCGAGCAGTACGTC. Translating gives CASSQEHRGEQYV.

There are a few counts of this clonotype. Sequence at one end of the junction differs from germline and may be a read error. V is TRBV12-3 or TRBV12-4 and J is TRBJ1-4; D call uncertain. CDR3 size: 15 residues. CDR3 nucleotide sequence: TGTGCCAGCGGTTTGTTAATTGCAACTAATGAAAAACTGTTTTTT. This translates into CASGLLIATNEKLFF.

This clonotype was counted a few times. V is TRBV5-5 and J is TRBJ2-7; 9 nucleotides line up with TRBD1. V lost 4 bases to trimming and J lost 2 bases; unmatched junction nucleotides: 7. CDR3 length: 15 residues. Germline V CDR1 and CDR2: SGHKS, YYEKEE (reference sequence). This chain's CDR3 is CASSEGQGVAYEQYV. The CDR3 DNA sequence: TGTGCCAGCAGCGAGGGACAGGGTGTCGCCTACGAGCAGTACGTC.

This clonotype was seen many times. The rearrangement links TRBV6-1 to TRBJ1-2; D ambiguous. The CDR3 has 15 amino acids. The V end was cut by 6 bases, the J end by 8 bases, with 22 bases between. The germline V gene has CDR1 MNHNS and CDR2 SASEGT. The CDR3 DNA reads as TGTGCCAGCAGCCCACTATCGGGTGTAGGTGAAGGCTACACCTTC. It specifies CASSPLSGVGEGYTF.